These 21 T cell receptor beta chains share one sample of origin, sequenced in a study of T cells in Graves' hyperthyroidism and ophthalmopathy. What was amplified from RNA transcripts were TCR beta CDR3 regions. The HTBI primer set was used in a first-round RT-PCR of the TCR CDR3. Via MiXCR, TCRdb re-called the multiplex PCR reads, giving one row per CDR3 protein. The sample shows around 350,000 distinct CDR3 sequences, around a sixth of them seen only once. Sequencing was done on a sample of blood. Every receptor here comes from a woman aged 18 to 35 with Graves' hyperthyroidism that later progressed to Graves' ophthalmopathy.

V and J are TRBV20-1 and TRBJ2-5; perhaps D is TRBD1 or TRBD2 (5 bases each). The CDR3 has 13 residues. Trimming took 5 bases from V and 5 from J, leaving 15 bases between them. Germline V CDR1 and CDR2: DFQATT, SNEGSKA (reference sequence). The CDR3: CSAPLRGWETQYF. The CDR3 bases are TGCAGTGCTCCACTTCGGGGCTGGGAGACCCAGTACTTC.

In its sample, this clonotype was seen many times. CDR3 in DNA: TGTGCCAGCAGTTACTCGATGGGTGGGCCGAGCAATCAGCCCCAGCATTTT. Amino acid sequence: CASSYSMGGPSNQPQHF. The chain combines TRBV6-2 or TRBV6-3 with TRBJ1-5, with no clear D. V was trimmed by 0 bases and J by 1 base, leaving 13 bases between them. The CDR3 is 17 amino acids. Looked up from germline, CDR1 is MNHEY and CDR2 is SVGEGT.

The V and J genes are TRBV20-1 and TRBJ2-1, with D unresolved. Trimming cost V 0 bases and J 4 bases, with 13 bases left between them. This CDR3 is 15 amino acids long. Germline CDR1 reads DFQATT; CDR2 reads SNEGSKA (reference sequence). The chain's CDR3 is CSARERRTRYNEQFF. The CDR3 DNA sequence: TGCAGTGCTAGAGAAAGGCGAACCAGGTACAATGAGCAGTTCTTC.

This clonotype was detected ten times or more. The chain links TRBV12-3 or TRBV12-4 to TRBJ2-1, with TRBD1 identical over 7 bases. The V segment lost 8 bases and the J segment 0 bases; nucleotides outside the gene matches: 7. The CDR3 is 15 residues long. The CDR3 DNA sequence: TGTGCCAGCGCCAAGGGGGCTCCCTCCTACAATGAGCAGTTCTTC. This codes for CASAKGAPSYNEQFF.

The table lists this clonotype with many counts. DNA of the CDR3: TGTGCCAGCACCCCGGGCCTCCAATCCTACGAGCAGTACTTC. It codes for CASTPGLQSYEQYF. The chain recombines TRBV12-3 or TRBV12-4 with TRBJ2-7; D is unresolved. Trimming shortened V by 7 bases and J by 1 base, and 14 bases separated the two germline ends. This CDR3 contains 14 residues.

This clonotype was counted many times. The chain couples TRBV7-8 to TRBJ1-4; D remains unclear. This CDR3 region has 15 residues. The V and J ends lost 6 bases and 8 bases respectively, with 19 bases between them. Germline CDR1 reads SGHVS; CDR2 reads FQNEAQ. CDR3 bases: TGTGCCAGCAGACTTGACCGCCTTTCGAGGGAAAAACTGTTTTTT. Protein sequence: CASRLDRLSREKLFF.

This clonotype was counted many times. V gene TRBV7-3 combines with J gene TRBJ2-1; TRBD1 agrees at 7 bases. The CDR3 contains 13 residues. V was pared by 4 bases and J by 9 bases, with 6 bases of the junction left unmatched. Germline values: CDR1 SGHTA, CDR2 FQGTGA. DNA of the CDR3: TGTGCCAGCAGCTCGGGCAGGGGGAGTGAGCAGTTCTTC. This sequence encodes CASSSGRGSEQFF.

The chain carries TRBV2 and TRBJ2-5; possible D gene TRBD1, 5 bases. The germline gives CDR1 SNHLY, CDR2 FYNNEI. V lost 10 bases and J lost 1, with 13 bases in between. This CDR3 region has 13 residues. CDR3 sequence (DNA): TGTGCCACCAAACCCACAGGCCAAGAGACCCAGTACTTC. Amino acids: CATKPTGQETQYF.

At least ten counts were recorded for this clonotype. The chain combines TRBV2 with TRBJ2-3, with 12 bases aligning to TRBD1. The CDR3 is made up of 16 amino acids. Germline values: CDR1 SNHLY, CDR2 FYNNEI. V was pared by 5 bases and J by 4 bases, with 7 bases of the junction left unmatched. In DNA, the CDR3 is TGTGCCAGCAGTTTCCGGGACAGGGGGCTCGCAGATACGCAGTATTTT. Translating it yields CASSFRDRGLADTQYF.

In the case of this clonotype: One end of the junction varies from germline; a read error may be responsible. The chain is built from TRBV3-1 and TRBJ2-2; a weak D match, TRBD2 (5 bases). The CDR3 has 14 amino acids. CDR1 is LGHDT, CDR2 YNNKEL, per germline (reference sequence). CDR3: CASSQDMATGELVF. The DNA for the CDR3 is TGTGCCAGCAGCCAAGATATGGCAACCGGGGAGCTGGTTTTT.

This clonotype was counted many times. The V and J genes are TRBV19 and TRBJ1-5, with a weak D call TRBD1 (6 bases). This CDR3 region has 15 residues. Germline V gene data show CDR1 as LNHDA and CDR2 as SQIVND (reference sequence). V lost 0 bases to trimming and J lost 8 bases, with 14 bases between them. Written as DNA, the CDR3 is TGTGCCAGTAGTATAGATGTGACAGGCCTAAAGCCCCAGCATTTT. Encoded protein: CASSIDVTGLKPQHF.

This clonotype was recorded at least ten times. The chain couples TRBV28 to TRBJ2-2; the D is unclear. The CDR3 runs 12 residues. The V end lost 8 bases, the J end lost 3 bases, and 7 bases lay between the germline ends. Germline-derived CDR1 and CDR2 are MDHEN and SYDVKM. For the CDR3, the DNA is TGTGCCAGCGCCCGCGACACCGGGGAGCTGTTTTTT. Protein product: CASARDTGELFF.

This clonotype was seen at least ten times. This chain uses TRBV7-9 with TRBJ2-4; D call uncertain. With 1 base removed from V and 2 bases from J, the gap between germline ends came to 15 bases. This CDR3 comprises 17 residues. From germline, CDR1 is SEHNR and CDR2 FQNEAQ (reference sequence). CDR3 sequence: CASSLVNLRRTKNIQYF. In DNA, the CDR3 is TGTGCCAGCAGCTTAGTCAATTTGCGACGGACCAAAAACATTCAGTACTTC. The full variable domain, completed using reference TRBV7-9 and TRBJ2-4, is DTGVSQNPRHKITKRGQNVTFRCDPISEHNRLYWYRQTLGQGPEFLTYFQNEAQLEKSRLLSDRFSAERPKGSFSTLEIQRTEQGDSAMYLCASSLVNLRRTKNIQYFGAGTRLSVL.

This clonotype was seen at least ten times. At one end, the junction sequence differs from germline, possibly due to a read error. This rearrangement joins TRBV27 to TRBJ2-7; TRBD1 agrees at 7 bases. Germline CDR1 and CDR2: MNHEY and SMNVEV (reference sequence). This CDR3 comprises 15 residues. CDR3 nucleotide sequence: TGTGCCAGCAGTCTATCCCGGGACAGTACCTACGAGCAGTACTTC. Amino acids: CASSLSRDSTYEQYF.

The chain couples TRBV14 to TRBJ2-1; 8 nucleotides match TRBD1. Germline V CDR1 and CDR2: SGHDN, FVKESK. This CDR3 has 14 amino acids. With 3 bases clipped from V and 8 bases from J, the junction kept 6 bases outside the gene matches. The CDR3 is CASSHGAGGHEQFF. CDR3 DNA sequence: TGTGCCAGCAGCCATGGGGCAGGGGGCCATGAGCAGTTCTTC.

Note on this clonotype: A much larger clone differs by one base, so this may be a read error. The V call is TRBV7-9, the J call TRBJ1-2; TRBD1 matches at 7 bases. The germline V gene encodes CDR1 SEHNR and CDR2 FQNEAQ (reference sequence). The CDR3 covers 17 residues. For the CDR3, the DNA is TGTGCCAGCAGCTTAGCCGGGACAGCAAATTCGGGGCGTGGCTCCACCTTC. It specifies CASSLAGTANSGRGSTF.

With respect to this clonotype: A much larger clone is a single base away; this may be a read error. The CDR3 sequence is CASSLGYRSSYEQYF. For the CDR3, the DNA is TGTGCCAGCAGCTTAGGGTACCGCAGTTCCTACGAGCAGTACTTC. J is TRBJ2-7 and V is TRBV11-2; no reliable D call. This CDR3 is 15 amino acids long. V was pared by 1 base and J by 1 base, with 11 bases between. Germline lookup yields CDR1 SGHAT and CDR2 FQNNGV.

This clonotype was counted only a few times. This chain connects TRBV6-1 to TRBJ2-1; maybe TRBD1 (6 bases). The germline V gene has CDR1 MNHNS and CDR2 SASEGT. V lost 8 bases and J 4 bases, leaving 9 bases between the germline ends. This CDR3 is 12 amino acids long. In DNA form, the CDR3 reads TGTGCCAGCGCAGGGGCTTACAATGAGCAGTTCTTC. Translated, it gives CASAGAYNEQFF.

The chain recombines TRBV19 with TRBJ1-1; 7 bases map to TRBD1. Germline V gives CDR1 LNHDA, CDR2 SQIVND (reference sequence). The J segment lost 1 base and the V segment lost 6 bases, leaving 5 bases of the junction unmatched. The CDR3 length is 14 residues. This chain's CDR3 is CASSNRDRNTEAFF. The CDR3 coding sequence is TGTGCCAGTAGCAACCGGGACAGGAACACTGAAGCTTTCTTT.

The table lists this clonotype with many counts. The V gene is TRBV27, the J gene TRBJ2-7; the match to TRBD1 covers 9 bases. Germline CDR1 reads MNHEY; CDR2 reads SMNVEV (reference sequence). V lost 6 bases and J lost 7; bases outside the gene matches: 10. The CDR3 extends over 14 amino acids. CDR3 protein: CASRDLQGAREQYF. CDR3 in DNA: TGTGCCAGCAGAGACTTACAGGGGGCCAGGGAGCAGTACTTC.

The genes are TRBV7-9 and TRBJ1-2, with D possibly being TRBD1 (5 bases). Deletions cut 5 bases from V and 4 bases from J, with 11 bases between. Germline-derived CDR1 and CDR2 are SEHNR and FQNEAQ (reference sequence). The CDR3 contains 13 residues. CDR3 protein: CASSQTETYGYTF. The CDR3, as DNA: TGTGCCAGCAGCCAGACAGAGACCTATGGCTACACCTTC.